The sample holds many counts of the clone carrying this TCR beta chain. TCRdb recomputed calls from the 5' RACE reads with MiXCR, one row per CDR3 protein. The sample includes under 50,000 distinct CDR3 sequences, around 6% seen only once; the top ten take 4.5%. The germline CDR1 and CDR2 sequences are DFQATT and SNEGSKA (reference sequence). CDR3 length equals 12 residues. V dropped 5 bases and J dropped 7 bases, with 9 bases sitting between them. The data belong to a study of early T cells in non-severe SARS-CoV-2 infection. Background on the study: Alpha and beta chains were unpaired, from unsorted whole-blood bulk RNA.

The specimen was whole blood. This chain uses TRBV20-1 with TRBJ1-6; no clear D. This receptor was taken from an adult who was a healthcare worker with PCR-confirmed SARS-CoV-2 infection or an uninfected control (not recorded which). CDR3 DNA: TGCAGTGCTGGGAGGGCCAATTCACCCCTCCACTTT. Its protein product is CSAGRANSPLHF.